Listed here are 3 T cell receptor beta chains from one sample, sequenced in a study of blood T cells in healthy people across ages. A second 7 to 11 cycle PCR used barcoded and J-beta primers. TCRdb recomputed calls from the 5' RACE reads with MiXCR, one row per CDR3 protein. The top ten clones hold about 20% of a sample with around 940,000 distinct CDR3 sequences, roughly 51% of them seen once. Sequencing was carried out using blood. The receptors stem from a woman aged 60-75 years in good health.

A remark on this clonotype: Since a much larger clone is just one base distant, this may be a read error. The V and J genes are TRBV29-1 and TRBJ2-3; tentatively, D is TRBD1 or TRBD2 (9 bases each). CDR1 and CDR2 from the germline V gene are SQVTM and ANQGSEA. The CDR3 spans 15 residues. CDR3 coding DNA: TGCAGCGCGAGCGGGGGGACAGGGCTTACAGATACGCGGTATTTT. This encodes CSASGGTGLTDTRYF.

The gene calls are TRBV20-1 and TRBJ2-1; 8 bases map to TRBD2. The germline gives CDR1 DFQATT, CDR2 SNEGSKA (reference sequence). This CDR3 has 15 residues. J was trimmed by 2 bases and V by 6 bases; bases with no gene match: 9. This CDR3 is CSAPSGAGAYNEQFF. The DNA of the CDR3 is TGCAGTGCCCCATCAGGAGCGGGAGCCTACAATGAGCAGTTCTTC.

The genes are TRBV4-1 and TRBJ1-5; 10 bases align to TRBD1. Germline CDR1 reads MGHRA; CDR2 reads YSYEKL. V was pared by 3 bases and J by 5 bases, with 4 bases of the junction left unmatched. The CDR3 has 15 residues. CDR3 nucleotide sequence: TGCGCCAGCAGCCAGACCGGGACAGGGGATCAGCCCCAGCATTTT. Translating gives CASSQTGTGDQPQHF.